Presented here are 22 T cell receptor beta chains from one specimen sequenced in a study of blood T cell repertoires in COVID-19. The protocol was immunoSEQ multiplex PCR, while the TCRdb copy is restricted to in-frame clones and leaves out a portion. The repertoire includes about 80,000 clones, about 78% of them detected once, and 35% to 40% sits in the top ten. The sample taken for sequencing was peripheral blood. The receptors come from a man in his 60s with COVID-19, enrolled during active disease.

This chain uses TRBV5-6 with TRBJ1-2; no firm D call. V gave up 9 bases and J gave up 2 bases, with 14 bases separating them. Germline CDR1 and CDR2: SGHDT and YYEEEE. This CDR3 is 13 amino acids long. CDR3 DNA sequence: TGTGCCACCGAGACCCGGGAGAACTATGGCTACACCTTC. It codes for CATETRENYGYTF.

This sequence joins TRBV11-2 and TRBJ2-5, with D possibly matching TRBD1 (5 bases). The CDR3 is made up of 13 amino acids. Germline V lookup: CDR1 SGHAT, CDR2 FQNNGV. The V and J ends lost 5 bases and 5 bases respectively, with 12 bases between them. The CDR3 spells CASSRISGETQYF. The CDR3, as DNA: TGTGCCAGCAGCCGGATCTCAGGGGAGACCCAGTACTTC.

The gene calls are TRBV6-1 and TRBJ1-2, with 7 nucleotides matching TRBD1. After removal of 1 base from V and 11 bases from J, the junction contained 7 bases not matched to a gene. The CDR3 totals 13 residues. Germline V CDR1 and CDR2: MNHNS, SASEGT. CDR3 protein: CASSEVTDREYTF. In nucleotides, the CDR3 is TGTGCCAGCAGTGAAGTAACCGACAGGGAGTACACCTTC.

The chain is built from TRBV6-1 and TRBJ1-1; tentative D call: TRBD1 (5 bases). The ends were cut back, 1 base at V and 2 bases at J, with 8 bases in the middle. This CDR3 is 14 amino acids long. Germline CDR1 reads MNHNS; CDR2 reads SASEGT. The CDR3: CASSEGTGNTEAFF. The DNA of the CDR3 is TGTGCCAGCAGTGAAGGTACAGGAAACACTGAAGCTTTCTTT.

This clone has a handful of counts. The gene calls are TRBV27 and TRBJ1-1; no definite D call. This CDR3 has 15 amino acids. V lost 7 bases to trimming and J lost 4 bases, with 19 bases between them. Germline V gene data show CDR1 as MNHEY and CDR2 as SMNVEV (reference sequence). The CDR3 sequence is CASKEWQSSGTEAFF. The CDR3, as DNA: TGTGCCAGCAAGGAATGGCAATCCTCGGGCACTGAAGCTTTCTTT.

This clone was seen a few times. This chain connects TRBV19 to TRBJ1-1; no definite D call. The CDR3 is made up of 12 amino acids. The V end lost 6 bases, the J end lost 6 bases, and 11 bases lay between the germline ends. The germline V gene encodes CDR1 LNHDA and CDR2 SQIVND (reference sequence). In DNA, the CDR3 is TGTGCCAGTAGATTAGGAGGGTCTGAAGCTTTCTTT. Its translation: CASRLGGSEAFF.

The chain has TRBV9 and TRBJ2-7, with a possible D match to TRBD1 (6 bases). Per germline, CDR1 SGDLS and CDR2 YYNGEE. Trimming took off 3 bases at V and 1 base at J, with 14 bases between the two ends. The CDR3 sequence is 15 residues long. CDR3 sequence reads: CASSDEGHPSYEQYF. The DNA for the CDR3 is TGTGCCAGCAGCGATGAGGGACACCCTTCCTACGAGCAGTACTTC.

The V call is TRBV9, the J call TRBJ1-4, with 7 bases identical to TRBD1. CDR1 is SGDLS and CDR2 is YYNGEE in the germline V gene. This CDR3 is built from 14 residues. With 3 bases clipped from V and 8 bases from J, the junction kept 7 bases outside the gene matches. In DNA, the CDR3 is TGTGCCAGCAGCGCACGACAGGGATCCGAAAAACTGTTTTTT. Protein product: CASSARQGSEKLFF.

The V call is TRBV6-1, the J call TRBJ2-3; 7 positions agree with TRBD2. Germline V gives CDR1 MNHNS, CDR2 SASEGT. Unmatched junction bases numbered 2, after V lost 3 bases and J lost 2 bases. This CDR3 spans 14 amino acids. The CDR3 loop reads CASSETSFTDTQYF. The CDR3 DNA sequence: TGTGCCAGCAGTGAGACTAGCTTCACAGATACGCAGTATTTT.

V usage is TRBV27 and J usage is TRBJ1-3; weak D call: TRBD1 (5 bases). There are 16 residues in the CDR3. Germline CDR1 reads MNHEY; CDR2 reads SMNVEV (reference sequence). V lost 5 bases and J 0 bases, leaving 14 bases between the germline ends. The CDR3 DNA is TGTGCCAGCAGTCCGGGACTTCTAAGCTCTGGAAACACCATATATTTT. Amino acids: CASSPGLLSSGNTIYF.

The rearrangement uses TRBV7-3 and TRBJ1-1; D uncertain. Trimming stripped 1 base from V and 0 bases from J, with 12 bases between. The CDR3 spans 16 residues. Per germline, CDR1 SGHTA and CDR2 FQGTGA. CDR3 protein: CASSLKTGRLNTEAFF. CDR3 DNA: TGTGCCAGCAGCTTAAAAACCGGGAGACTGAACACTGAAGCTTTCTTT. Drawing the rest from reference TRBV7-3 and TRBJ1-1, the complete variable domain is GAGVSQTPSNKVTEKGKYVELRCDPISGHTALYWYRQSLGQGPEFLIYFQGTGAADDSGLPNDRFFAVRPEGSVSTLKIQRTERGDSAVYLCASSLKTGRLNTEAFFGQGTRLTVV.

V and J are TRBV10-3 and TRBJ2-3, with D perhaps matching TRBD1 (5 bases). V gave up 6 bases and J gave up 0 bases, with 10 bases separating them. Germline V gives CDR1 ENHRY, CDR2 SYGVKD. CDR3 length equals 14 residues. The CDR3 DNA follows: TGTGCCATCAGCCGAGACAGCAGCACAGATACGCAGTATTTT. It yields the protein CAISRDSSTDTQYF.

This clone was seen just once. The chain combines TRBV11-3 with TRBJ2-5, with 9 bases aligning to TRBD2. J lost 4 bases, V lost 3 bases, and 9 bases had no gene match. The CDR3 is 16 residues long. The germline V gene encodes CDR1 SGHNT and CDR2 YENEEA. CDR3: CASSFDRAGGTETQYF. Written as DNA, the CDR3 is TGTGCCAGCAGCTTCGATCGAGCGGGAGGTACAGAGACCCAGTACTTC. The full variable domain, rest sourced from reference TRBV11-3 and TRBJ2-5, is EAGVVQSPRYKIIEKKQPVAFWCNPISGHNTLYWYLQNLGQGPELLIRYENEEAVDDSQLPKDRFSAERLKGVDSTLKIQPAELGDSAVYLCASSFDRAGGTETQYFGPGTRLLVL.

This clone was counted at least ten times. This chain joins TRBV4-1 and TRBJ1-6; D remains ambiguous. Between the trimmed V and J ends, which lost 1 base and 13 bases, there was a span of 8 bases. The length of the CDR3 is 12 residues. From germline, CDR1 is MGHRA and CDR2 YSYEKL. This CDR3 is CASSQVPGPLHF. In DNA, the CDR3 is TGCGCCAGCAGCCAAGTCCCAGGCCCCCTCCACTTT.

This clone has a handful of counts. The CDR3 DNA sequence: TGTGCCAGCAGCCGGCGGGGCGGGGGGGCGTACGAGCAGTACTTC. It encodes CASSRRGGGAYEQYF. The genes are TRBV4-2 and TRBJ2-7, with TRBD2 identical over 9 bases. This CDR3 is built from 15 residues. Germline CDR1 LGHNA, CDR2 YNFKEQ. J lost 4 bases, V lost 4 bases, and 8 bases had no gene match.

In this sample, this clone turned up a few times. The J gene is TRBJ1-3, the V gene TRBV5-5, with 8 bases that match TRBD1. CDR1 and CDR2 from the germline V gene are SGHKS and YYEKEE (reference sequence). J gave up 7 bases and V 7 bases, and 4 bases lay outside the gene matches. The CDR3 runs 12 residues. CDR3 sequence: CASQDRANTIYF. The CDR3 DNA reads TGTGCCAGCCAGGACAGGGCGAACACCATATATTTT.

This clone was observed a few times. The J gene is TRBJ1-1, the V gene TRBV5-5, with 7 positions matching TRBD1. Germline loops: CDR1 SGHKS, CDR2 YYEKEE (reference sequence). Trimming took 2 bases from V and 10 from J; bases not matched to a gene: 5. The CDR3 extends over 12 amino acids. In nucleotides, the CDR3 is TGTGCCAGCAGCTTACAGGGGTCTCGAGCTTTCTTT. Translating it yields CASSLQGSRAFF.

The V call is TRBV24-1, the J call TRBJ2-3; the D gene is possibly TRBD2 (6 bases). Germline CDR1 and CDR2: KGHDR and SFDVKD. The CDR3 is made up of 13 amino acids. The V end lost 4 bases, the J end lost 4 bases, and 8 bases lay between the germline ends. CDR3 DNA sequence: TGTGCCACCAGTGACGCGGGATCAGATACGCAGTATTTT. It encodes CATSDAGSDTQYF.

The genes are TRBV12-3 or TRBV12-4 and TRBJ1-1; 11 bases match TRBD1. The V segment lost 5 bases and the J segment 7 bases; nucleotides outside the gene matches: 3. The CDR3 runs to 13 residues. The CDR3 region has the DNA TGTGCCAGCAGTCTAGGGACAGGGGGTGAAGCTTTCTTT. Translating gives CASSLGTGGEAFF.

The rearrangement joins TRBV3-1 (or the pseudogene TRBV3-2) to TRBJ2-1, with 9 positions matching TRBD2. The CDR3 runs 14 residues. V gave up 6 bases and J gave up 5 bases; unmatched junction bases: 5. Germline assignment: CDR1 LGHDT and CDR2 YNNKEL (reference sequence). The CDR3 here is CASRIAGVHNEQFF. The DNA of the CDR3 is TGTGCCAGCAGAATAGCGGGGGTCCACAATGAGCAGTTCTTC.

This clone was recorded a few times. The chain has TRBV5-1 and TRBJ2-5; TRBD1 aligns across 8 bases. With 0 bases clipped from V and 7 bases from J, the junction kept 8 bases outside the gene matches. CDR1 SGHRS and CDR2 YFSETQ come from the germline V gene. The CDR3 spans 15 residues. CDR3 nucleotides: TGCGCCAGCAGCTTGGCACAGGGGGGCGCTGTGACCCAGTACTTC. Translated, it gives CASSLAQGGAVTQYF.

The CDR3 reads CASSFSGTGRTEAFF. CDR3 nucleotides: TGCGCCAGCAGCTTCTCCGGGACAGGGAGAACTGAAGCTTTCTTT. The gene calls are TRBV5-1 and TRBJ1-1; 9 positions match TRBD1. CDR1 is SGHRS and CDR2 is YFSETQ in the germline V gene. Losses at the gene ends were 2 bases for V and 5 bases for J; bases not matched to a gene: 7. The CDR3 is made up of 15 amino acids.